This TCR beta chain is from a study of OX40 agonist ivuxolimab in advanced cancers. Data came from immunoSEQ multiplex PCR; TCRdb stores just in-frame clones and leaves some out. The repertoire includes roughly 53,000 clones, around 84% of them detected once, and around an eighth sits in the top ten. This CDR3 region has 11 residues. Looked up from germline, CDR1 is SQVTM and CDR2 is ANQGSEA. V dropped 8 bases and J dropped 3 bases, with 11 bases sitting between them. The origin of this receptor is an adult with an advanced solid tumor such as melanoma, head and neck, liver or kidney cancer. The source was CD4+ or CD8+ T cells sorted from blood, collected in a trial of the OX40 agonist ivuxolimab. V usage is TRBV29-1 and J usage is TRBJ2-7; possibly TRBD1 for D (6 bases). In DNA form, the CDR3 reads TGCAGCTATACAGGGAGCTACGAGCAGTACTTC. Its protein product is CSYTGSYEQYF.